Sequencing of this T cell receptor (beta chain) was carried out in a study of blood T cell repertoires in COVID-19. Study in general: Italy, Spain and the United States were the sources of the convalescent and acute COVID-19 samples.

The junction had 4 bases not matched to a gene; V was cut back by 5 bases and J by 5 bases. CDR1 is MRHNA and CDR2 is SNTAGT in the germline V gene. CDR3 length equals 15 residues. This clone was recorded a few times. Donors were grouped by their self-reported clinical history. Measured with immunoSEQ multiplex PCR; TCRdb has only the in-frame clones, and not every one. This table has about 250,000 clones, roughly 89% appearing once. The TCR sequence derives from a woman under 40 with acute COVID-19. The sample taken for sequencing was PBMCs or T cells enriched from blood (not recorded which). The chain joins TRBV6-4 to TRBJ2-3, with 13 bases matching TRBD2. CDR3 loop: CASSPLAGGIDTQYF. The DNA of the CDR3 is TGTGCCAGCAGTCCACTAGCGGGGGGGATAGATACGCAGTATTTT.